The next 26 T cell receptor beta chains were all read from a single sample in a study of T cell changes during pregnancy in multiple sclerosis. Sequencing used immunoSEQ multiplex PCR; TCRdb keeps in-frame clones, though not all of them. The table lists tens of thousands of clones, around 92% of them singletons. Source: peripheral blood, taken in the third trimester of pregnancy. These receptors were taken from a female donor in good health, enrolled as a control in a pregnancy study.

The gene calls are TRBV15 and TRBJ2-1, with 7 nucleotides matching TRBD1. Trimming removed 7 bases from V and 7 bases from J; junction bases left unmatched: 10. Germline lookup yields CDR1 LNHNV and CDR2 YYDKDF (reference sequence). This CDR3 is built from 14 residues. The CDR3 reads CATTQGRGPNEQFF. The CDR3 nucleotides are TGTGCCACCACTCAAGGAAGGGGGCCGAATGAGCAGTTCTTC.

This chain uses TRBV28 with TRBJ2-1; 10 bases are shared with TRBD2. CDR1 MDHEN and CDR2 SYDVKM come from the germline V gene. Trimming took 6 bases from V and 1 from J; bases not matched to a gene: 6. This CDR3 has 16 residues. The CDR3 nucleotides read TGTGCCAGCAGCCCCGCACTAGCGGGATCCTACAATGAGCAGTTCTTC. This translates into CASSPALAGSYNEQFF.

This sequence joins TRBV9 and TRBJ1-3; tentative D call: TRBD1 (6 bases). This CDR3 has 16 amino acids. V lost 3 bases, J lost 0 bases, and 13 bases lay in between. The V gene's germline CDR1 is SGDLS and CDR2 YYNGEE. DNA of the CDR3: TGTGCCAGCAGCGCCCGTGAAGGGGGCTCTGGAAACACCATATATTTT. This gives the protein CASSAREGGSGNTIYF.

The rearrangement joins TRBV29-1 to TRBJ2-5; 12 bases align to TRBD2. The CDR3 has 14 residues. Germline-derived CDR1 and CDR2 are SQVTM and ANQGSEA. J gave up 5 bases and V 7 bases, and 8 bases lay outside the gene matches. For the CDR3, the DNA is TGCAGCGCTGCCGGGACTAGCGGGCCCGAGACCCAGTACTTC. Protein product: CSAAGTSGPETQYF. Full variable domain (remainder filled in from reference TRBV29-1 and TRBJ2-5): SAVISQKPSRDICQRGTSLTIQCQVDSQVTMMFWYRQQPGQSLTLIATANQGSEATYESGFVIDKFPISRPNLTFSTLTVSNMSPEDSSIYLCSAAGTSGPETQYFGPGTRLLVL.

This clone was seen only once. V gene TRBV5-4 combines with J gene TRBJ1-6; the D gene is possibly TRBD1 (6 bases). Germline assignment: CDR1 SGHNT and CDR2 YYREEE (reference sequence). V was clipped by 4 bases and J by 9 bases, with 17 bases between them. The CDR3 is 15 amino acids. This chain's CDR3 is CASSGEEGVSSPLHF. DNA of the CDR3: TGTGCCAGCAGCGGGGAAGAGGGGGTGAGTTCACCCCTCCACTTT.

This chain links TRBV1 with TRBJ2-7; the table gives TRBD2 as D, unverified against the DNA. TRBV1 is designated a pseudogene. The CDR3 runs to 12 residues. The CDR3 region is CTIGGGSYEQYF. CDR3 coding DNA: TGCACCATAGGGGGGGGGTCTTACGAGCAGTACTTC.

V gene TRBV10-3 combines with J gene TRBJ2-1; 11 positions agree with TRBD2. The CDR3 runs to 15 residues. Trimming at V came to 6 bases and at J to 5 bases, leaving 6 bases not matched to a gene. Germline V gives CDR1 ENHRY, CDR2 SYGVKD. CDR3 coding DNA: TGTGCCATCAGGGCGACTAGCGGGAACCACAATGAGCAGTTCTTC. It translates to CAIRATSGNHNEQFF.

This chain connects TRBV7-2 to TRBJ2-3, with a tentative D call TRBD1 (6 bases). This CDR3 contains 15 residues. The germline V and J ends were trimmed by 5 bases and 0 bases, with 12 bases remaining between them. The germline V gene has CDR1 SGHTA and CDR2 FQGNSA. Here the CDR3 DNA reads TGTGCCAGCAGCATACAGGGAACTAGCACAGATACGCAGTATTTT. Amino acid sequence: CASSIQGTSTDTQYF.

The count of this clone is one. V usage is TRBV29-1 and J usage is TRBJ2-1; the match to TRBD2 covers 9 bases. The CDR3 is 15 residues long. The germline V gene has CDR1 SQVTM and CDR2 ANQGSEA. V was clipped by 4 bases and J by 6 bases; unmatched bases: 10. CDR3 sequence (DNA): TGCAGCGTTGTAGGTGAGCGGGGGGCGACCAATGAGCAGTTCTTC. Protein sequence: CSVVGERGATNEQFF.

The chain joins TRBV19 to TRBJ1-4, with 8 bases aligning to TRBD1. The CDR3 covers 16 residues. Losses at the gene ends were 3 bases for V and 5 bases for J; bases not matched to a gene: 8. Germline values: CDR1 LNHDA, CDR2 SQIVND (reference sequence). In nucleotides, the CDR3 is TGTGCCAGTAGTATTCTGACCGGGACAGGCAATGAAAAACTGTTTTTT. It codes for CASSILTGTGNEKLFF.

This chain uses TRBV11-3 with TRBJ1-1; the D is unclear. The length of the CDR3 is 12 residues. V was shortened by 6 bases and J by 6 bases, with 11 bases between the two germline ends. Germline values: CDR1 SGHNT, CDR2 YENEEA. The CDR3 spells CASSRGSSEAFF. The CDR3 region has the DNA TGTGCCAGCAGTCGAGGATCTTCTGAAGCTTTCTTT.

This chain's CDR3 is CASSERGEGAQYF. CDR3 sequence (DNA): TGCGCCAGCAGTGAGCGCGGGGAGGGGGCGCAGTATTTT. The rearrangement links TRBV10-1 to TRBJ2-3; perhaps TRBD2 as D (7 bases). V shed 2 bases and J shed 10 bases, with 13 bases lying between them. The CDR3 is 13 amino acids. Germline CDR1 WNHNN, CDR2 SYGVQD (reference sequence).

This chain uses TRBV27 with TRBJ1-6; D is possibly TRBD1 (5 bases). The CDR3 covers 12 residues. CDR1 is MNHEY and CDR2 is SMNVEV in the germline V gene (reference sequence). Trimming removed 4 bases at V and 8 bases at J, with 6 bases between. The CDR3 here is CASSWGDSPLHF. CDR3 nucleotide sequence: TGTGCCAGCAGTTGGGGGGATTCACCCCTCCACTTT.

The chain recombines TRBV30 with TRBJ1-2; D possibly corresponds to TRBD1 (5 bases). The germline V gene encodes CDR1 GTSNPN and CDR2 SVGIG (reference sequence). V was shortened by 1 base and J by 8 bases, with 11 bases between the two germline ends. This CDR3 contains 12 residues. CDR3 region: CAWSGRGVGYTF. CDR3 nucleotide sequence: TGTGCCTGGAGTGGAAGGGGCGTGGGCTACACCTTC.

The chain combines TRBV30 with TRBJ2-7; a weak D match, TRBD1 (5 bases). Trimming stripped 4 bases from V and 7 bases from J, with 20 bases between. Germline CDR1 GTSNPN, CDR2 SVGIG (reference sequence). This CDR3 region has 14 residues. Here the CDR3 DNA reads TGTGCCTGGACCACAGGTACCGCTTGGGGAGAGCAGTACTTC. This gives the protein CAWTTGTAWGEQYF.

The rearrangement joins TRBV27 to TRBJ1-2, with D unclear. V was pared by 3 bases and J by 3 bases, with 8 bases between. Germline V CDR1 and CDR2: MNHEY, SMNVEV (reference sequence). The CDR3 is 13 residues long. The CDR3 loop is CASSFRGHYGYTF. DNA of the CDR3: TGTGCCAGCAGTTTTCGAGGGCACTATGGCTACACCTTC.

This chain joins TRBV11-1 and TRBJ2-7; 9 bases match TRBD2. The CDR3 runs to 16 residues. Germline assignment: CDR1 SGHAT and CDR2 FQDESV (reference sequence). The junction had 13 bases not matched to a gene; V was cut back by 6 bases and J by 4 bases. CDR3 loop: CASSSGSGGISYEQYF. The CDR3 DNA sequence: TGTGCCAGCAGTAGCGGGAGTGGAGGGATATCTTACGAGCAGTACTTC.

CDR3 loop: CASRLATVSREAYEQYF. In nucleotides, the CDR3 is TGTGCAAGTCGCTTAGCGACCGTGTCCAGGGAGGCCTACGAGCAGTACTTC. This chain joins TRBV12-2 and TRBJ2-7; whether TRBD2, the table's D call, matches the DNA was not checked. TRBV12-2 counts as a pseudogene. This CDR3 spans 17 amino acids.

Here the CDR3 DNA reads TGTGCCAGCAGTCCCGCGGGGGCGAGCAATCAGCCCCAGCATTTT. Translated, it gives CASSPAGASNQPQHF. The chain employs TRBV28 and TRBJ1-5; D is perhaps TRBD1 (6 bases). Trimming cost V 5 bases and J 1 base, with 12 bases left between them. The germline V gene has CDR1 MDHEN and CDR2 SYDVKM. There are 15 residues in the CDR3.

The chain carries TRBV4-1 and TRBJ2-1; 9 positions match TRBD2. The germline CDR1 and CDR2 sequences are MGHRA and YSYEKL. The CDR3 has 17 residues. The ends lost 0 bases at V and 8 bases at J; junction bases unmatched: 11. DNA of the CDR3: TGCGCCAGCAGCCAAGATCCCCCCCGCGGGGGGGCGGATGAGCAGTTCTTC. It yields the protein CASSQDPPRGGADEQFF.

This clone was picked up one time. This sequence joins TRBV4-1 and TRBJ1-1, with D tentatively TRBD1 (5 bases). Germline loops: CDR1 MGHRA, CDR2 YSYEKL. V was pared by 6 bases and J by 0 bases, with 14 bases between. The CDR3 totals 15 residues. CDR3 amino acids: CASRKGDSMNTEAFF. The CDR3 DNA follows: TGCGCCAGCAGAAAAGGCGACAGTATGAACACTGAAGCTTTCTTT.

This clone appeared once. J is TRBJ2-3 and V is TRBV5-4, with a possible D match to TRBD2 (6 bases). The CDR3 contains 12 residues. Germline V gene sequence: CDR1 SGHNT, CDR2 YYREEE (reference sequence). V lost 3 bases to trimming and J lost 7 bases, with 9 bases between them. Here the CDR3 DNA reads TGTGCCAGCAGCTCGGGCGGGAATACGCAGTATTTT. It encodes CASSSGGNTQYF.

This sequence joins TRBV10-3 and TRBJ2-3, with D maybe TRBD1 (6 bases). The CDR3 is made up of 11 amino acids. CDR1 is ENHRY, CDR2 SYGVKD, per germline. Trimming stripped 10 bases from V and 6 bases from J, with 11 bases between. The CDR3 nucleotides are TGTGCCACCGAACAGGGCGATACGCAGTATTTT. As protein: CATEQGDTQYF.

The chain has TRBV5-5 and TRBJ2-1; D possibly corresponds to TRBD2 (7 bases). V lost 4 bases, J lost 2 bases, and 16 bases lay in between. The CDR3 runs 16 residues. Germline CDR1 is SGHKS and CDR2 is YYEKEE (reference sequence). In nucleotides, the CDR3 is TGTGCCAGCAGCGTCATGAGGGGGGGGCCCTACAATGAGCAGTTCTTC. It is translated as CASSVMRGGPYNEQFF.

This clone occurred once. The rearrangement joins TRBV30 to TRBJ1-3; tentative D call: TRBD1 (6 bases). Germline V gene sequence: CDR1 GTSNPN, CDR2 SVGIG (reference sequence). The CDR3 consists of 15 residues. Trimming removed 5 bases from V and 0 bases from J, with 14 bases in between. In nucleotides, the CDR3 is TGTGCCTGGCAACCCGACAGGAACTCTGGAAACACCATATATTTT. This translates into CAWQPDRNSGNTIYF.

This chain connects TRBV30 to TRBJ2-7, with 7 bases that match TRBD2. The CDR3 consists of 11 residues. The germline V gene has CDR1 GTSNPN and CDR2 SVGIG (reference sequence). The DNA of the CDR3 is TGTGCAACGAGCGGGGCCGGGGAGCAGTACTTC. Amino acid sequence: CATSGAGEQYF.